These T cell receptor beta chains were read from a single sample in a study of identical twins. MiXCR, run by TCRdb on the 5' RACE reads, gives a single entry per CDR3 protein. The data contain a few hundred thousand distinct CDR3 sequences, 15% of them seen just once; the ten biggest clones take up 0.44%. These sequences were also reported in another study, on yellow fever vaccine responses in identical twins.

Sequencing was performed on CD4+ T cells sorted from blood. All receptors derive from a woman aged 18-30 years in good health. Each CDR3 is given with its conserved first and last residue. Each record gives: D gene, J gene, V gene, clone size, CDR3 protein, CDR3 DNA. The D gene is left open where the match is weak. Not every row has a clone size; where given, it reads once, few, many or a size class.

NA TRBJ2-2 TRBV18 NA CASSPEMAGLNTGELFF TGTGCCAGCTCACCGGAGATGGCGGGCCTCAACACCGGGGAGCTGTTTTTT
TRBD1 TRBJ1-6 TRBV7-8 NA CASSLADRWRNSPLHF TGTGCCAGCAGCTTAGCGGACAGGTGGAGGAATTCACCCCTCCACTTT
TRBD2 TRBJ2-3 TRBV20-1 few CSAPPASGIRDTQYF TGCAGTGCCCCGCCGGCTAGCGGGATCAGGGATACGCAGTATTTT
TRBD2 TRBJ2-3 TRBV29-1 NA CSVGGITSGSWDTQYF TGCAGCGTTGGGGGAATAACTAGCGGGAGTTGGGATACGCAGTATTTT
TRBD2 TRBJ2-5 TRBV9 many CASSVGGGSRETQYF TGTGCCAGCAGCGTAGGAGGCGGGAGCCGTGAGACCCAGTACTTC
NA TRBJ2-5 TRBV10-3 many CAISNPGVNQETQYF TGTGCCATCAGTAATCCGGGAGTCAACCAAGAGACCCAGTACTTC
NA TRBJ1-1 TRBV20-1 many CSALKGPGNTEAFF TGCAGTGCCCTTAAGGGACCGGGGAACACTGAAGCTTTCTTT
NA TRBJ2-1 TRBV20-1 NA CSASPGGEGLNEQFF TGCAGTGCCTCTCCAGGGGGGGAGGGCCTCAATGAGCAGTTCTTC
TRBD1 TRBJ2-2 TRBV2 NA CASSADRGSTGELFF TGTGCCAGCAGTGCCGACAGGGGATCCACCGGGGAGCTGTTTTTT
TRBD1 TRBJ2-3 TRBV7-6 NA CASSPGTGGPDTQYF TGTGCCAGCAGCCCCGGGACAGGGGGTCCAGATACGCAGTATTTT
NA TRBJ2-2 TRBV5-5 NA CASSLFVGANTGELFF TGTGCCAGCAGCTTGTTCGTGGGGGCAAACACCGGGGAGCTGTTTTTT
NA TRBJ2-2 TRBV4-1 few CASSQTGTPRTGELFF TGCGCCAGCAGCCAAACAGGGACCCCGAGGACCGGGGAGCTGTTTTTT
TRBD1 TRBJ1-1 TRBV5-1 many CASSTGTENTEAFF TGCGCCAGCAGCACCGGGACAGAGAACACTGAAGCTTTCTTT
NA TRBJ2-1 TRBV20-1 few CSAHGDSLYNEQFF TGCAGTGCTCACGGGGACTCCCTGTACAATGAGCAGTTCTTC
NA TRBJ2-6 TRBV6-1 NA CASSEGATGANVLTF TGTGCCAGCAGTGAAGGGGCTACTGGGGCCAACGTCCTGACTTTC
TRBD1 TRBJ2-5 TRBV7-2 many CAGRTGVETQYF TGTGCCGGGAGGACAGGGGTAGAGACCCAGTACTTC
TRBD2 TRBJ2-1 TRBV13 NA CASSSSGGASYNEQFF TGTGCCAGCAGCAGTAGCGGGGGGGCTTCTTACAATGAGCAGTTCTTC
TRBD1 TRBJ1-2 TRBV9 few CASSPHWQGATRYGYTF TGTGCCAGCAGCCCCCACTGGCAGGGGGCTACTAGGTATGGCTACACCTTC
NA TRBJ2-1 TRBV12-3/TRBV12-4 NA CASSKTGQSRNEQFF TGTGCCAGCAGTAAGACGGGTCAGTCTCGAAATGAGCAGTTCTTC
NA TRBJ2-3 TRBV5-1 NA CASSLEYTSDTQYF TGCGCCAGCAGCCTTGAATATACATCAGATACGCAGTATTTT
TRBD1 TRBJ2-3 TRBV5-1 few CASAGQGIDTQYF TGCGCCAGCGCGGGACAGGGCATAGATACGCAGTATTTT
NA TRBJ1-1 TRBV3-1 NA CASSHSSTRLDSDTEAFF TGTGCCAGCAGCCATAGTTCTACGAGATTGGACAGCGACACTGAAGCTTTCTTT
NA TRBJ1-5 TRBV7-9 few CASSLVEDQPQHF TGTGCCAGCAGCTTAGTTGAGGATCAGCCCCAGCATTTT
NA TRBJ1-1 TRBV6-5 NA CAVYRVYTEAFF TGTGCCGTCTACAGGGTTTACACTGAAGCTTTCTTT
TRBD2 TRBJ2-3 TRBV25-1 few CASSVASGGGTQYF TGTGCCAGCAGTGTCGCTAGCGGGGGGGGTACGCAGTATTTT
NA TRBJ2-4 TRBV29-1 few CSAGEAAKNIQYF TGCAGCGCCGGGGAGGCGGCCAAAAACATTCAGTACTTC
NA TRBJ2-1 TRBV5-1 NA CASSPVAETYNEQFF TGCGCCAGCAGCCCCGTAGCGGAAACCTACAATGAGCAGTTCTTC
TRBD2 TRBJ2-3 TRBV2 NA CASSPGTSGSEDTQYF TGTGCCAGCAGCCCCGGGACTAGCGGGAGCGAAGATACGCAGTATTTT
TRBD1 TRBJ1-5 TRBV5-5 NA CASSGGDRSNQPQHF TGTGCCAGCAGCGGGGGGGACAGGAGCAATCAGCCCCAGCATTTT
NA TRBJ2-2 TRBV28 few CASSSWTNTNTGELFF TGTGCCAGCAGTTCTTGGACTAATACGAACACCGGGGAGCTGTTTTTT
TRBD1 TRBJ2-1 TRBV20-1 few CSGGQGSYEQFF TGCAGTGGAGGACAGGGTTCCTATGAGCAGTTCTTC
NA TRBJ2-5 TRBV5-1 NA CASSHDNQETQYF TGCGCCAGCAGCCATGACAACCAAGAGACCCAGTACTTC
NA TRBJ1-1 TRBV7-9 NA CASTTAEAFF TGTGCCAGCACGACAGCTGAAGCTTTCTTT
NA TRBJ2-3 TRBV20-1 NA CSASPPGADTQYF TGCAGTGCTAGTCCCCCAGGGGCAGATACGCAGTATTTT
NA TRBJ2-1 TRBV9 NA CASSGRLGGPRNKQFF TGTGCCAGCAGTGGTAGATTGGGGGGGCCCCGTAATAAGCAGTTCTTC
NA TRBJ2-1 TRBV12-3/TRBV12-4 NA CASSYGPPQRGEQFF TGTGCCAGCAGTTATGGACCTCCCCAAAGGGGTGAGCAGTTCTTC
TRBD1 TRBJ2-5 TRBV29-1 few CSVALPTGMYQETQYF TGCAGCGTCGCCCTCCCGACAGGGATGTACCAAGAGACCCAGTACTTC
NA TRBJ2-2 TRBV7-9 NA CASSLQGGRIGELFF TGTGCCAGCAGCCTTCAGGGTGGCAGAATCGGGGAGCTGTTTTTT
NA TRBJ1-3 TRBV6-2/TRBV6-3 NA CASSPGRSPSGNTIYF TGTGCCAGCAGCCCAGGGCGGAGCCCCTCTGGAAACACCATATATTTT
TRBD1 TRBJ2-2 TRBV27 few CASSRLGQGSSTGELFF TGTGCCAGCAGTAGATTAGGACAGGGTAGTAGCACCGGGGAGCTGTTTTTT
TRBD1 TRBJ1-1 TRBV4-2 NA CASSQTGSDTEAFF TGTGCCAGCAGCCAGACAGGGTCGGACACTGAAGCTTTCTTT
NA TRBJ1-4 TRBV11-2 few CASSFGQTLNEKLFF TGTGCCAGCAGCTTCGGACAGACTCTAAATGAAAAACTGTTTTTT
NA TRBJ1-4 TRBV6-5 NA CASRMEGRLFF TGTGCCAGCAGGATGGAGGGGAGGCTGTTTTTT
NA TRBJ2-3 TRBV20-1 few CSARPTSTDTQYF TGCAGTGCTAGACCTACTAGCACAGATACGCAGTATTTT
TRBD2 TRBJ2-5 TRBV10-3 NA CASGTSGGQETQYF TGTGCCAGCGGGACTAGCGGGGGCCAAGAGACCCAGTACTTC
NA TRBJ1-4 TRBV12-3/TRBV12-4 NA CASSLGTTDEKLFF TGTGCCAGCAGTTTAGGGACAACGGATGAAAAACTGTTTTTT
NA TRBJ2-1 TRBV6-4 few CASSDFGQGWFF TGTGCCAGCAGTGACTTTGGGCAGGGTTGGTTCTTC
NA TRBJ2-1 TRBV5-1 NA CASTLSPGPSWHEQFF TGCGCCAGCACCCTCTCCCCGGGACCCAGTTGGCATGAGCAGTTCTTC